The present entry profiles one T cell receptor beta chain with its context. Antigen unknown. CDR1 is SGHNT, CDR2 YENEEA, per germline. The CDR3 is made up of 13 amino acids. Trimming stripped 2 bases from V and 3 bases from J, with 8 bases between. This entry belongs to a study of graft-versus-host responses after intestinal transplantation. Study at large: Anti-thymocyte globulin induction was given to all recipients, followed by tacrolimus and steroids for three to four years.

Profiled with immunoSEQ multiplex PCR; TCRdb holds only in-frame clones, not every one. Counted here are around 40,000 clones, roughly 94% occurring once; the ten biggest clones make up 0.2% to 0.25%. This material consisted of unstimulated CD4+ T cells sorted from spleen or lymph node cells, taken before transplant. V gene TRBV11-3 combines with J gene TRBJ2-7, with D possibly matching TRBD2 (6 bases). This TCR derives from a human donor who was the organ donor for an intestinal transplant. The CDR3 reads CASSLPGVYEQYF. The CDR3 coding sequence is TGTGCCAGCAGCTTACCGGGGGTCTACGAGCAGTACTTC. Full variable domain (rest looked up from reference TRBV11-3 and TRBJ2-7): EAGVVQSPRYKIIEKKQPVAFWCNPISGHNTLYWYLQNLGQGPELLIRYENEEAVDDSQLPKDRFSAERLKGVDSTLKIQPAELGDSAVYLCASSLPGVYEQYFGPGTRLTVT.